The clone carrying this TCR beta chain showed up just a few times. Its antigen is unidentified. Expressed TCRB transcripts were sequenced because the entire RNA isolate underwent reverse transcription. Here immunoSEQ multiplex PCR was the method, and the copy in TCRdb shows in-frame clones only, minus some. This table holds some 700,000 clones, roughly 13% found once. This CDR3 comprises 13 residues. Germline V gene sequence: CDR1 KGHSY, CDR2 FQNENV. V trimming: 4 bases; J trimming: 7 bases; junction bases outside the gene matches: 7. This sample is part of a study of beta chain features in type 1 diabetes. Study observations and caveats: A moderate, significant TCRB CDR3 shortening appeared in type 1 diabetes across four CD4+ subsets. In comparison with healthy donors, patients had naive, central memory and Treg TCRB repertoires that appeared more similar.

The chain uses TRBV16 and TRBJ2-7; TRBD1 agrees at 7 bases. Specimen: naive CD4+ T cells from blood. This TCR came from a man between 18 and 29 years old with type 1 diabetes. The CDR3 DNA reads TGTGCCAGCAGCCCGACAGGGTTGGGAGAGCAGTACTTC. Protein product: CASSPTGLGEQYF.